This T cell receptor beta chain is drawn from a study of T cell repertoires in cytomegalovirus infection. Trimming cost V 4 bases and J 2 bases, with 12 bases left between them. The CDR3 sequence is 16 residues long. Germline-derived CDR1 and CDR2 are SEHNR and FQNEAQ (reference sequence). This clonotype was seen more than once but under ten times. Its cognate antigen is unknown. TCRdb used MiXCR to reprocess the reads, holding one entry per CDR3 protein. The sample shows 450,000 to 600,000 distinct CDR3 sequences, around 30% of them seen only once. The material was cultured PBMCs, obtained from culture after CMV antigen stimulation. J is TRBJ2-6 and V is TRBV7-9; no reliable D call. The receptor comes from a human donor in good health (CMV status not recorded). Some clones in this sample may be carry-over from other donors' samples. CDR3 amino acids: CASSSPLGPGANVLTF. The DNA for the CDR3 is TGTGCCAGCAGCTCCCCCCTGGGTCCTGGGGCCAACGTCCTGACTTTC.